The 13 T cell receptor beta chains reported below all come from one sample, sequenced in a study of blood T cell repertoires in COVID-19. Profiled with immunoSEQ multiplex PCR; TCRdb holds only in-frame clones, not every one. The sample carries just over 650,000 clones, more than 80% recorded once. What was sequenced was peripheral blood. These receptors all stem from a woman under 30 with acute or convalescent COVID-19.

The genes are TRBV5-1 and TRBJ1-3; D is unclear. Germline lookup yields CDR1 SGHRS and CDR2 YFSETQ. CDR3 length: 14 residues. Trimming left V 0 bases short and J 4 bases short, with 8 bases between. CDR3 region: CASSLVGLGNTIYF. The DNA for the CDR3 is TGCGCCAGCAGCTTGGTCGGTCTCGGAAACACCATATATTTT.

This clone came up a few times. The V call is TRBV5-6, the J call TRBJ1-6, with 8 bases fitting TRBD1. The junction had 16 bases not matched to a gene; V was cut back by 6 bases and J by 8 bases. The CDR3 spans 17 residues. Germline V gives CDR1 SGHDT, CDR2 YYEEEE. Written as DNA, the CDR3 is TGTGCCAGCATCGATACCGCAGGGGGCTGGGGTGATTCACCCCTCCACTTT. It yields the protein CASIDTAGGWGDSPLHF.

The V and J genes are TRBV10-3 and TRBJ2-3, with unresolved D. Trimming stripped 7 bases from V and 4 bases from J, with 12 bases between. CDR3 length: 13 amino acids. The V gene's germline CDR1 is ENHRY and CDR2 SYGVKD. CDR3: CAIKASNADTQYF. The CDR3 DNA is TGTGCCATCAAAGCTTCCAACGCAGATACGCAGTATTTT.

V and J are TRBV19 and TRBJ2-7; 9 bases are shared with TRBD2. Germline assignment: CDR1 LNHDA and CDR2 SQIVND (reference sequence). Losses at the gene ends were 4 bases for V and 1 base for J; bases not matched to a gene: 11. The CDR3 is 17 amino acids. The DNA of the CDR3 is TGTGCCAGTAGTACCCTACTGGGTAGCGGGGGTTCCTACGAGCAGTACTTC. This encodes CASSTLLGSGGSYEQYF.

This chain joins TRBV19 and TRBJ1-1; no definite D call. Germline V lookup: CDR1 LNHDA, CDR2 SQIVND (reference sequence). Trimming pared 6 bases from V and 1 base from J, leaving 12 bases between. The CDR3 sequence is 14 residues long. In nucleotides, the CDR3 is TGTGCCAGTAGGTTCGAGGACTGGAACACTGAAGCTTTCTTT. It specifies CASRFEDWNTEAFF.

This clone was observed a few times. The rearrangement links TRBV25-1 to TRBJ1-2; D may be TRBD1 (6 bases). The CDR3 has 14 amino acids. Between the trimmed V and J ends, which lost 3 bases and 4 bases, there was a span of 12 bases. CDR1 and CDR2 from the germline V gene are MGHDK and SYGVNS. The CDR3 protein is CASSDLQGPYGYTF. The CDR3 DNA follows: TGTGCCAGCAGTGACCTACAGGGTCCCTATGGCTACACCTTC.

The chain carries TRBV19 and TRBJ1-1; D is possibly TRBD1 (5 bases). The V and J ends lost 5 bases and 6 bases respectively, with 16 bases between them. Germline-derived CDR1 and CDR2 are LNHDA and SQIVND (reference sequence). The CDR3 spans 14 residues. CDR3 loop: CASSAIQGTPEAFF. The CDR3 bases are TGTGCCAGTAGTGCCATTCAGGGTACCCCTGAAGCTTTCTTT.

The chain couples TRBV6-5 to TRBJ1-6; the D is unclear. The germline V gene encodes CDR1 MNHEY and CDR2 SVGAGI. CDR3 length: 13 amino acids. Trimming removed 0 bases at V and 15 bases at J, with 12 bases between. The CDR3 sequence is CASSYSKMRHLHF. DNA for the CDR3: TGTGCCAGCAGTTACTCGAAGATGAGACACCTCCACTTT.

V is TRBV3-1 (or the pseudogene TRBV3-2) and J is TRBJ1-1; the D gene is possibly TRBD1 (5 bases). This CDR3 has 13 residues. CDR1 and CDR2 (germline): LGHDT, YNNKEL (reference sequence). Trimming removed 4 bases at V and 10 bases at J, with 16 bases between. The CDR3 loop reads CASSPLAYRTAFF. CDR3 nucleotides: TGTGCCAGCAGCCCGCTGGCCTACAGGACAGCTTTCTTT.

This sequence joins TRBV13 and TRBJ1-2; 7 nucleotides match TRBD1. The CDR3 is 13 residues long. V lost 5 bases, J lost 6 bases, and 6 bases stayed unmatched. CDR1 is PRHDT, CDR2 FYEKMQ, per germline (reference sequence). CDR3 loop: CASSTRGFDGYTF. The CDR3 DNA reads as TGTGCCAGCAGCACCAGGGGGTTTGATGGCTACACCTTC.

V is TRBV5-5 and J is TRBJ2-2; 8 bases align to TRBD2. This CDR3 is built from 15 residues. V shed 3 bases and J 5 bases; nucleotides not matched to a gene: 6. CDR1 and CDR2 from the germline V gene are SGHKS and YYEKEE (reference sequence). The CDR3 loop is CASSSSGLGTGELFF. CDR3 nucleotide sequence: TGTGCCAGCAGCTCTAGCGGGCTCGGAACCGGGGAGCTGTTTTTT.

J is TRBJ2-7 and V is TRBV28; D gene unclear. This CDR3 has 14 amino acids. Germline lookup yields CDR1 MDHEN and CDR2 SYDVKM. V shed 8 bases and J shed 0 bases, with 14 bases lying between them. CDR3 sequence (DNA): TGTGCCAGCGGTAGACATTACAGCTCCTACGAGCAGTACTTC. It codes for CASGRHYSSYEQYF.

This chain connects TRBV6-5 to TRBJ1-2; possible D gene TRBD1, 6 bases. CDR1 and CDR2 (germline): MNHEY, SVGAGI. The CDR3 runs to 13 residues. Trimming removed 6 bases at V and 4 bases at J, with 12 bases between. The chain's CDR3 is CASRLDSTYGYTF. The CDR3 nucleotides are TGTGCCAGCAGACTGGACAGTACCTATGGCTACACCTTC.